The clone carrying this T cell receptor (beta chain) has more than one count but fewer than ten. Antigen unknown. This sample was taken from a study of identical twins. J lost 6 bases, V lost 4 bases, and 18 bases had no gene match. CDR3 length: 17 residues. Per the germline V gene, CDR1 is DFQATT and CDR2 is SNEGSKA (reference sequence). Notes on the study in general: Analyses based on zero insertions could be partly confounded by invariant MAIT and iNKT cells.

Unique molecular identifiers were present on cDNA, and template switching added a universal primer site. TCRdb reanalysed the 5' RACE reads using MiXCR and keeps one entry per CDR3 protein. The sample records about 250,000 distinct CDR3 sequences, about 8.3% being singletons. These data were also reused for a study on yellow fever vaccine responses in identical twins. That paper notes: Reportedly, the response of twins' T cells to the vaccine seemed partly convergent, partly personalized.

This clonotype was sampled from a woman younger than 30 in good health. Material for sequencing was CD8+ T cells sorted from blood. The V call is TRBV20-1, the J call TRBJ2-3, with TRBD1 identical over 8 bases. The CDR3 spells CSATEDRDATVWDTQYF. CDR3 DNA: TGCAGTGCTACCGAGGACAGGGATGCCACTGTCTGGGATACGCAGTATTTT.